This T cell receptor beta chain was sequenced during a study of shared clonotypes between healthy human individuals. Profiling relied on immunoSEQ multiplex PCR, and the TCRdb table lists in-frame clones only, not all of them. Of 2 million or so clones in the sample, 95% were seen once. V gave up 8 bases and J gave up 7 bases; unmatched junction bases: 5. The CDR3 extends over 12 amino acids. Per germline, CDR1 LNHDA and CDR2 SQIVND (reference sequence). The sequence was collected from a man younger than 35 in good health. The sample comprised naive CD4+ T cells sorted from blood. Specified subset: CD45RA+ positively selected. V usage is TRBV19 and J usage is TRBJ2-7, with 10 bases fitting TRBD1. The CDR3 sequence: CASGDRGGEQYF. For the CDR3, the DNA is TGTGCCAGTGGGGACAGGGGAGGGGAGCAGTACTTC.